The 31 T cell receptor beta chains below all came from one sample that was sequenced in a study of cytomegalovirus exposure and HLA in healthy donors. It was with 60 Vbeta and 13 Jbeta primers that the PCR ran. TCRdb's copy holds only in-frame clones and misses some; the assay was immunoSEQ multiplex PCR. The sample records roughly 87,000 clones, about four fifths being singletons. The sequencing input was PBMCs. These receptors came from a man between 60 and 75 years old in good health and CMV-seronegative.

This clone was found once. The chain employs TRBV7-8 and TRBJ2-2; perhaps TRBD2 as D (6 bases). With 7 bases removed from V and 2 bases from J, the gap between germline ends came to 14 bases. Germline lookup yields CDR1 SGHVS and CDR2 FQNEAQ. The CDR3 covers 15 residues. CDR3 sequence (DNA): TGTGCCAGCAAGCTTGGGGGGAGCAACACCGGGGAGCTGTTTTTT. Residues: CASKLGGSNTGELFF.

The gene calls are TRBV2 and TRBJ1-4; TRBD1 agrees at 9 bases. Germline CDR1 SNHLY, CDR2 FYNNEI. The CDR3 is 13 residues long. V was pared by 9 bases and J by 4 bases, with 3 bases of the junction left unmatched. In DNA, the CDR3 is TGTGCCAGACAGGGGGCGGGTAATGAAAAACTGTTTTTT. It yields the protein CARQGAGNEKLFF.

This clone was recorded only once. The CDR3 coding sequence is TGTGCCAGCAGCCCCGGGACAAAAGGGCTGGAAGGCTACACCTTC. It is translated as CASSPGTKGLEGYTF. This chain uses TRBV7-3 with TRBJ1-2, with a possible D match to TRBD1 (6 bases). The ends were cut back, 5 bases at V and 8 bases at J, with 21 bases in the middle. Germline-derived CDR1 and CDR2 are SGHTA and FQGTGA. This CDR3 contains 15 residues. The full variable domain, in which reference TRBV7-3 and TRBJ1-2 provide the parts outside the CDR3, is GAGVSQTPSNKVTEKGKYVELRCDPISGHTALYWYRQSLGQGPEFLIYFQGTGAADDSGLPNDRFFAVRPEGSVSTLKIQRTERGDSAVYLCASSPGTKGLEGYTFGSGTRLTVV.

This clone was found a few times. The J gene is TRBJ1-6, the V gene TRBV6-5; D is ambiguous. Trimming left V 0 bases short and J 7 bases short, with 13 bases between. Germline V CDR1 and CDR2: MNHEY, SVGAGI. This CDR3 region has 16 residues. CDR3 region: CASSYSSKMGNSPLHF. The CDR3 DNA is TGTGCCAGCAGTTACTCGTCTAAGATGGGCAATTCACCCCTCCACTTT.

V gene TRBV6-5 combines with J gene TRBJ2-7; 8 bases are shared with TRBD1. The CDR3 length is 13 residues. Germline V CDR1 and CDR2: MNHEY, SVGAGI. The V segment lost 6 bases and the J segment 6 bases; nucleotides outside the gene matches: 7. The CDR3 is CASSQQGVGEQYF. The CDR3 region has the DNA TGTGCCAGCAGCCAACAGGGGGTAGGCGAGCAGTACTTC.

This sequence joins TRBV5-8 and TRBJ2-3, with 12 bases identical to TRBD2. CDR3 length equals 16 residues. V lost 3 bases to trimming and J lost 0 bases; unmatched junction nucleotides: 2. CDR1 is SGHTS, CDR2 YDEGEE, per germline. The CDR3 bases are TGTGCCAGCAGCTCCCTAGCGGGGGGGAGCACAGATACGCAGTATTTT. Translated: CASSSLAGGSTDTQYF.

The chain couples TRBV2 to TRBJ2-2; a weak D match, TRBD1 (5 bases). This CDR3 has 15 residues. V dropped 8 bases and J dropped 6 bases, with 19 bases sitting between them. Germline CDR1 is SNHLY and CDR2 is FYNNEI. CDR3 loop: CASAGDSNIAGELFF. The CDR3 DNA sequence: TGTGCCAGCGCAGGAGACAGTAACATCGCCGGGGAGCTGTTTTTT.

Worth noting for this clone: One junction end disagrees with the germline gene, perhaps due to a read error. The gene calls are TRBV7-9 and TRBJ2-1, with 13 positions matching TRBD2. Germline CDR1 is SEHNR and CDR2 is FQNEAQ (reference sequence). The CDR3 runs to 15 residues. Here the CDR3 DNA reads TGTTCCAGCAGCGCACTAGCGGGGGGGTATCGTGAGCAGTTCTTC. As protein: CSSSALAGGYREQFF.

This chain links TRBV6-1 with TRBJ2-1; 10 bases align to TRBD2. The CDR3 runs to 15 residues. Per germline, CDR1 MNHNS and CDR2 SASEGT. The V segment lost 5 bases and the J segment 4 bases; nucleotides outside the gene matches: 5. In DNA, the CDR3 is TGTGCCAGCAGTCCTCCTAGCGGGGGATACAATGAGCAGTTCTTC. This encodes CASSPPSGGYNEQFF.

The chain uses TRBV9 and TRBJ2-1, with 9 bases that match TRBD2. The CDR3 length is 17 residues. The germline gives CDR1 SGDLS, CDR2 YYNGEE. With V trimmed by 2 bases and J by 2 bases, 8 bases remained unmatched. The CDR3 region has the DNA TGTGCCAGCAGCGTCCCTAGCGGGGAGCCAACCTACAATGAGCAGTTCTTC. It translates to CASSVPSGEPTYNEQFF.

This chain uses TRBV5-1 with TRBJ2-7; the D gene is possibly TRBD2 (5 bases). The CDR3 is 16 amino acids. With 1 base removed from V and 0 bases from J, the gap between germline ends came to 14 bases. Per germline, CDR1 SGHRS and CDR2 YFSETQ. The CDR3 loop reads CASSLWFGGSSYEQYF. CDR3 in DNA: TGCGCCAGCAGCTTGTGGTTTGGAGGCAGCTCCTACGAGCAGTACTTC.

The chain carries TRBV6-4 and TRBJ2-1; 14 bases are a match to TRBD2. V shed 8 bases and J 8 bases; nucleotides not matched to a gene: 8. The CDR3 is made up of 15 amino acids. The germline gives CDR1 MRHNA, CDR2 SNTAGT. CDR3: CASGQTSGGADEQFF. The CDR3 coding sequence is TGTGCCAGCGGTCAGACTAGCGGGGGGGCAGATGAGCAGTTCTTC.

The chain couples TRBV19 to TRBJ1-5; D remains ambiguous. The germline CDR1 and CDR2 sequences are LNHDA and SQIVND (reference sequence). The CDR3 covers 14 residues. Trimming removed 3 bases at V and 3 bases at J, with 9 bases between. CDR3 amino acids: CASSIVAVNQPQHF. The DNA of the CDR3 is TGTGCCAGTAGTATTGTCGCGGTCAATCAGCCCCAGCATTTT. Together with reference TRBV19 and TRBJ1-5, the CDR3 gives the full variable domain: DGGITQSPKYLFRKEGQNVTLSCEQNLNHDAMYWYRQDPGQGLRLIYYSQIVNDFQKGDIAEGYSVSREKKESFPLTVTSAQKNPTAFYLCASSIVAVNQPQHFGDGTRLSIL.

The chain has TRBV19 and TRBJ2-7; 9 bases line up with TRBD1. This CDR3 has 14 amino acids. Germline V gives CDR1 LNHDA, CDR2 SQIVND (reference sequence). V lost 1 base to trimming and J lost 3 bases; unmatched junction nucleotides: 1. The CDR3 DNA sequence: TGTGCCAGTAGTATAGGGACAGGGGTCTACGAGCAGTACTTC. It yields the protein CASSIGTGVYEQYF.

The chain joins TRBV5-1 to TRBJ2-1, with a possible D match to TRBD2 (5 bases). The V gene's germline CDR1 is SGHRS and CDR2 YFSETQ. This CDR3 has 12 residues. V was pared by 4 bases and J by 13 bases, with 15 bases between. The DNA for the CDR3 is TGCGCCAGCAGCCCCCTCGGGGTCGAACAGTTCTTC. Translated, it gives CASSPLGVEQFF.

This clone appeared once. The chain combines TRBV7-3 with TRBJ2-1, with 8 bases fitting TRBD2. This CDR3 contains 14 residues. Germline lookup yields CDR1 SGHTA and CDR2 FQGTGA. V lost 5 bases to trimming and J lost 8 bases; unmatched junction nucleotides: 8. As DNA, the CDR3 is TGTGCCAGCAGCCTTCAATCGGGGGGGGATGAGCAGTTCTTC. Its protein is CASSLQSGGDEQFF. The full variable domain, rest sourced from reference TRBV7-3 and TRBJ2-1, is GAGVSQTPSNKVTEKGKYVELRCDPISGHTALYWYRQSLGQGPEFLIYFQGTGAADDSGLPNDRFFAVRPEGSVSTLKIQRTERGDSAVYLCASSLQSGGDEQFFGPGTRLTVL.

This clone has at least ten counts. This chain uses TRBV30 with TRBJ1-4, with 7 positions matching TRBD1. Germline CDR1 reads GTSNPN; CDR2 reads SVGIG (reference sequence). Unmatched junction bases numbered 4, after V lost 3 bases and J lost 3 bases. CDR3 length: 14 amino acids. The CDR3 region is CAWRGGQSNEKLFF. CDR3 nucleotides: TGTGCCTGGAGAGGGGGACAGTCTAATGAAAAACTGTTTTTT.

The genes are TRBV5-1 and TRBJ2-3; D gene ambiguous. The CDR3 length is 13 residues. From germline, CDR1 is SGHRS and CDR2 YFSETQ. V was shortened by 4 bases and J by 4 bases, with 10 bases between the two germline ends. The CDR3 nucleotides are TGCGCCAGCAGCAGTACAAACGCAGATACGCAGTATTTT. It specifies CASSSTNADTQYF.

Notes on this clone: A junction end diverges from the germline sequence, so it may reflect a read error. The chain employs TRBV19 and TRBJ2-2; TRBD2 matches at 9 bases. Germline assignment: CDR1 LNHDA and CDR2 SQIVND (reference sequence). The CDR3 loop spans 18 amino acids. Here the CDR3 DNA reads TGTGCCAGTAGTATAGAAGCCCTAGCGGGGACGAAAACCGGGGAGCTGTTTTTT. This sequence encodes CASSIEALAGTKTGELFF.

The rearrangement links TRBV6-5 to TRBJ1-1; D is perhaps TRBD1 (6 bases). Between the trimmed V and J ends, which lost 0 bases and 0 bases, there was a span of 11 bases. The germline CDR1 and CDR2 sequences are MNHEY and SVGAGI. This CDR3 contains 16 residues. The CDR3 loop reads CASSYSFDRLNTEAFF. In nucleotides, the CDR3 is TGTGCCAGCAGTTACTCGTTTGACAGGTTGAACACTGAAGCTTTCTTT.

This clone showed up just a few times. The CDR3 protein is CASTPRGTPYEQYF. Written as DNA, the CDR3 is TGTGCCAGCACCCCGCGGGGGACGCCCTACGAGCAGTACTTC. The chain combines TRBV6-1 with TRBJ2-7, with 7 bases fitting TRBD2. Germline values: CDR1 MNHNS, CDR2 SASEGT. This CDR3 has 14 residues. Trimming cost V 7 bases and J 2 bases; bases outside gene matches: 8.

The chain employs TRBV6-4 and TRBJ2-2; perhaps TRBD2 as D (5 bases). V dropped 5 bases and J dropped 1 base, with 5 bases sitting between them. The V gene's germline CDR1 is MRHNA and CDR2 SNTAGT. The CDR3 runs to 13 residues. The CDR3 region has the DNA TGTGCCAGCAGTAGCGGGAACACCGGGGAGCTGTTTTTT. This sequence encodes CASSSGNTGELFF.

The chain carries TRBV7-8 and TRBJ2-3; no clear D gene. Per the germline V gene, CDR1 is SGHVS and CDR2 is FQNEAQ. Trimming shortened V by 1 base and J by 4 bases, and 21 bases separated the two germline ends. The CDR3 is 18 amino acids. CDR3 residues: CASSLENSRVLQSDTQYF. DNA for the CDR3: TGTGCCAGCAGCTTAGAAAATAGTCGAGTATTACAGTCAGATACGCAGTATTTT. The full variable domain, with the rest looked up from reference TRBV7-8 and TRBJ2-3, is GAGVSQSPRYKVAKRGQDVALRCDPISGHVSLFWYQQALGQGPEFLTYFQNEAQLDKSGLPSDRFFAERPEGSVSTLKIQRTQQEDSAVYLCASSLENSRVLQSDTQYFGPGTRLTVL.

This chain links TRBV15 with TRBJ2-7; no reliable D call. V was cut by 0 bases and J by 8 bases, with 11 bases left in between. Germline lookup yields CDR1 LNHNV and CDR2 YYDKDF (reference sequence). The CDR3 contains 13 residues. CDR3 bases: TGTGCCACCAGCAGAGATAGGAGTTTACAGCAGTACTTC. Translating it yields CATSRDRSLQQYF.

This chain links TRBV10-3 with TRBJ2-7; D is ambiguous. The CDR3 loop spans 15 amino acids. V was cut by 7 bases and J by 0 bases, with 16 bases left in between. Germline V gene lookup returns CDR1 ENHRY and CDR2 SYGVKD. This chain's CDR3 is CAIKVRHNSSYEQYF. The DNA for the CDR3 is TGTGCCATCAAAGTACGGCATAACAGCTCCTACGAGCAGTACTTC.

The J gene is TRBJ2-3, the V gene TRBV7-3; TRBD1 matches 10 bases. Germline CDR1 and CDR2: SGHTA and FQGTGA. This CDR3 has 14 residues. J was trimmed by 5 bases and V by 4 bases; bases with no gene match: 3. The CDR3, as DNA: TGTGCCAGCAGCTCGGGACAGGGGAGAGATACGCAGTATTTT. Protein sequence: CASSSGQGRDTQYF.

This chain uses TRBV6-6 with TRBJ2-7, with 11 bases that match TRBD1. CDR3 length: 15 amino acids. Germline V CDR1 and CDR2: MNHNY, SVGAGI (reference sequence). V gave up 4 bases and J gave up 5 bases; unmatched junction bases: 7. As DNA, the CDR3 is TGTGCCAGCAGTTTTCTGGGACAGGGGGAAAACGAGCAGTACTTC. Its protein is CASSFLGQGENEQYF.

This clone is a singleton in its sample. This chain joins TRBV27 and TRBJ2-5, with a tentative D call TRBD1 (6 bases). The J call is in doubt because the DNA end fits TRBJ2-7 better. From germline, CDR1 is MNHEY and CDR2 SMNVEV (reference sequence). This CDR3 region has 16 residues. The CDR3, as DNA: TGTGCCAGCAGTTTTAAGGCAGGGGCGACACCCTACGAGCAGTACTTC. Protein product: CASSFKAGATPYEQYF.

The chain uses TRBV30 and TRBJ1-4; tentatively, D is TRBD1 (5 bases). Germline CDR1 is GTSNPN and CDR2 is SVGIG (reference sequence). Trimming removed 5 bases from V and 7 bases from J, with 11 bases in between. This CDR3 comprises 12 residues. This chain's CDR3 is CAWRGVVEKLFF. Written as DNA, the CDR3 is TGTGCCTGGCGGGGGGTTGTTGAAAAACTGTTTTTT.

The chain joins TRBV11-2 to TRBJ2-7; perhaps TRBD1 as D (7 bases). Germline V CDR1 and CDR2: SGHAT, FQNNGV. V was pared by 1 base and J by 4 bases, with 11 bases between. This CDR3 has 14 residues. CDR3 residues: CASSLGAGGYEQYF. CDR3 nucleotide sequence: TGTGCCAGCAGCTTAGGGGCAGGGGGGTACGAGCAGTACTTC.

DNA for the CDR3: TGTGCCAGCAGCTACGGACTGGGGACTGAAGCTTTCTTT. It is translated as CASSYGLGTEAFF. V usage is TRBV5-8 and J usage is TRBJ1-1; D not resolved. The V and J ends lost 3 bases and 5 bases respectively, with 11 bases between them. This CDR3 contains 13 residues. The germline gives CDR1 SGHTS, CDR2 YDEGEE.